The 12 T cell receptor beta chains below come from one sample, sequenced in a study of T cells after yellow fever vaccination. TCRdb re-called the 5' RACE reads with MiXCR, one entry per CDR3 protein. The data contain about 500,000 distinct CDR3 sequences, roughly a sixth of them singletons. The sequencing used PBMCs, collected about 5 days after the first yellow fever vaccination. The receptors were gathered from a man in his late teens or twenties who received the YFV17D yellow fever vaccine.

This sequence joins TRBV7-2 and TRBJ2-3; D might be TRBD1 (6 bases). Germline CDR1 SGHTA, CDR2 FQGNSA. The CDR3 is made up of 15 amino acids. With 2 bases removed from V and 1 base from J, the gap between germline ends came to 10 bases. CDR3 amino acids: CASSLQGSGTDTQYF. CDR3 coding DNA: TGTGCCAGCAGCTTACAGGGGTCGGGCACAGATACGCAGTATTTT.

The chain links TRBV12-3 or TRBV12-4 to TRBJ1-2, with no clear D. The CDR3 is made up of 13 amino acids. V dropped 0 bases and J dropped 6 bases, with 8 bases sitting between them. The CDR3 protein is CASSLAFGDGYTF. The CDR3 DNA follows: TGTGCCAGCAGTTTAGCTTTCGGTGATGGCTACACCTTC.

In this sample, this clonotype turned up a few times. This sequence joins TRBV12-3 or TRBV12-4 and TRBJ1-1; D is uncertain. Trimming took 2 bases from V and 5 from J, leaving 9 bases between them. The CDR3 runs 13 residues. CDR3: CASSLRRRTEAFF. CDR3 sequence (DNA): TGTGCCAGCAGTTTAAGACGAAGGACTGAAGCTTTCTTT.

This chain connects TRBV6-5 to TRBJ2-1; 8 positions match TRBD2. Germline CDR1 MNHEY, CDR2 SVGAGI. The CDR3 is 15 residues long. V dropped 2 bases and J dropped 5; count of bases not matched to a gene: 5. The CDR3 DNA reads as TGTGCCAGCAGTTACCCAGCGGGGGTCAACAATGAGCAGTTCTTC. The encoded protein is CASSYPAGVNNEQFF.

The chain is built from TRBV5-1 and TRBJ1-1, with D hard to call. The CDR3 consists of 16 residues. The V end lost 1 base, the J end lost 0 bases, and 13 bases lay between the germline ends. Germline-derived CDR1 and CDR2 are SGHRS and YFSETQ. CDR3 sequence: CASSLSPDTMNTEAFF. In DNA, the CDR3 is TGCGCCAGCAGCTTGTCTCCTGACACCATGAACACTGAAGCTTTCTTT.

This clonotype has just a few counts. This rearrangement joins TRBV20-1 to TRBJ1-6; 7 bases are shared with TRBD1. The CDR3 contains 15 residues. The trim removed 3 bases at V and 10 bases at J, leaving 12 bases unmatched. Germline lookup yields CDR1 DFQATT and CDR2 SNEGSKA (reference sequence). The CDR3 DNA is TGCAGTGCTAGGGGGACAGAGCATACCCGGTCACCCCTCCACTTT. This gives the protein CSARGTEHTRSPLHF.

The chain employs TRBV27 and TRBJ1-5, with TRBD1 matching 7 bases. CDR3 size: 13 residues. Trimming at V came to 7 bases and at J to 5 bases, leaving 5 bases not matched to a gene. Germline CDR1 MNHEY, CDR2 SMNVEV (reference sequence). The DNA of the CDR3 is TGTGCCAGCAAGACAGGGCGGGATCAGCCCCAGCATTTT. This codes for CASKTGRDQPQHF.

This clonotype turned up a few times. The V call is TRBV20-1, the J call TRBJ2-1; no definite D call. Trimming took 3 bases from V and 10 from J, leaving 10 bases between them. The CDR3 is 11 residues long. Looked up from germline, CDR1 is DFQATT and CDR2 is SNEGSKA (reference sequence). The CDR3 loop is CSASPMAEQFF. The CDR3 DNA is TGCAGTGCTAGCCCCATGGCCGAGCAGTTCTTC.

The chain combines TRBV7-2 with TRBJ1-1, with TRBD1 matching 11 bases. Germline CDR1 SGHTA, CDR2 FQGNSA. With V trimmed by 1 base and J by 6 bases, 1 base remained unmatched. This CDR3 spans 14 amino acids. DNA of the CDR3: TGTGCCAGCAGCTTAGTGGGACAGGGGGCTGAAGCTTTCTTT. Protein: CASSLVGQGAEAFF.

The genes are TRBV28 and TRBJ2-2; D might be TRBD1 or TRBD2, each matching 6 bases. The ends were cut back, 2 bases at V and 6 bases at J, with 13 bases in the middle. This CDR3 region has 15 residues. Per germline, CDR1 MDHEN and CDR2 SYDVKM. This chain's CDR3 is CASSLRGPGAGELFF. CDR3 nucleotide sequence: TGTGCCAGCAGTTTACGGGGGCCGGGGGCCGGGGAGCTGTTTTTT.

The chain couples TRBV20-1 to TRBJ2-3; the D is unclear. Trimming took off 5 bases at V and 2 bases at J, with 11 bases between the two ends. Germline values: CDR1 DFQATT, CDR2 SNEGSKA (reference sequence). The CDR3 sequence is 13 residues long. Here the CDR3 DNA reads TGCAGTGCTTTGAAACCTCCCACAGATACGCAGTATTTT. Translating gives CSALKPPTDTQYF.

This clonotype was seen a few times. This chain links TRBV18 with TRBJ2-5; D is possibly TRBD2 (5 bases). Germline V gene lookup returns CDR1 KGHSH and CDR2 LQKENI. Trimming took 3 bases from V and 4 from J, leaving 9 bases between them. The CDR3 runs to 13 residues. The CDR3 DNA sequence: TGTGCCAGCTCACCCGGGGTACGAGAGACCCAGTACTTC. Residues: CASSPGVRETQYF. Together with reference TRBV18 and TRBJ2-5, the CDR3 gives the full variable domain: NAGVMQNPRHLVRRRGQEARLRCSPMKGHSHVYWYRQLPEEGLKFMVYLQKENIIDESGMPKERFSAEFPKEGPSILRIQQVVRGDSAAYFCASSPGVRETQYFGPGTRLLVL.